The table lists the clone carrying this TCR beta chain with many counts. Its antigen remains unidentified. These data come from a study of T cells in Graves' hyperthyroidism and ophthalmopathy. Patients having uncontrolled infection, another autoimmune disease, pregnancy or lactation were not included. The PBMCs studied were ones that came from 10 ml fresh peripheral blood. RNA transcripts provided the source from which TCR beta CDR3 regions were amplified. HTBI primers were employed in a first-round RT-PCR of the TCR CDR3. TCRdb redid the calling of the multiplex PCR reads with MiXCR, one entry per CDR3 protein. The profile covers approximately 380,000 distinct CDR3 sequences, with over 12% appearing a single time and 25% to 30% taken by the ten largest. CDR3 size: 12 residues. The V gene lost 4 bases and the J gene lost 6 bases, with 13 bases spanning the gap. CDR1 DFQATT and CDR2 SNEGSKA come from the germline V gene (reference sequence).

Findings and limits, study-wide: The model identified upcoming ophthalmopathy a median approximately 6.5 months ahead of onset. Most thyroid clonotypes that were expanded above 0.001 also turned up in blood.

This TCR was sampled from a man aged 50 or older with Graves' ophthalmopathy. The chain has TRBV20-1 and TRBJ2-7, with TRBD1 as a possible D gene (6 bases). Sequenced material: blood. The CDR3 bases are TGCAGTGCTACAGGGGCGCAGCTCGAGCAGTACTTC. Its protein is CSATGAQLEQYF.